One and the same sample provided the 21 T cell receptor beta chains below, sequenced in a study of blood T cell repertoires in COVID-19. Profiled with immunoSEQ multiplex PCR; TCRdb holds only in-frame clones, not every one. The sample includes tens of thousands of clones, 86% of them seen just once. Material: peripheral blood. Receptors were obtained from a woman of 80 years or more in a cohort sampled during active or convalescent COVID-19.

The chain carries TRBV11-3 and TRBJ2-1; TRBD2 is a possible D gene (6 bases). V lost 0 bases and J 1 base, leaving 10 bases between the germline ends. Germline assignment: CDR1 SGHNT and CDR2 YENEEA. CDR3 size: 16 residues. The CDR3, as DNA: TGTGCCAGCAGCTTAGAGGGGGGTCTATCCTACAATGAGCAGTTCTTC. Translation gives CASSLEGGLSYNEQFF. Using reference TRBV11-3 and TRBJ2-1 for the parts outside the CDR3, the full variable domain is EAGVVQSPRYKIIEKKQPVAFWCNPISGHNTLYWYLQNLGQGPELLIRYENEEAVDDSQLPKDRFSAERLKGVDSTLKIQPAELGDSAVYLCASSLEGGLSYNEQFFGPGTRLTVL.

This sequence joins TRBV2 and TRBJ1-1, with D maybe TRBD1 (5 bases). This CDR3 has 14 residues. The ends were cut back, 4 bases at V and 5 bases at J, with 14 bases in the middle. The V gene's germline CDR1 is SNHLY and CDR2 FYNNEI. The DNA of the CDR3 is TGTGCCAGCAGTGTTGGCAGGGAAGGAACTGAAGCTTTCTTT. Amino acid sequence: CASSVGREGTEAFF.

The DNA of the CDR3 is TGTGCCAGCAGCTCCCCCGGGACAGGGGGCGACTATGGCTACACCTTC. Protein product: CASSSPGTGGDYGYTF. V and J are TRBV7-9 and TRBJ1-2; 12 bases agree with TRBD1. CDR1 is SEHNR, CDR2 FQNEAQ, per germline (reference sequence). Germline trimming cut 4 bases from V and 3 bases from J; bases unmatched to any gene: 6. This CDR3 has 16 residues.

V is TRBV6-5 and J is TRBJ2-6; weak D call: TRBD2 (5 bases). This CDR3 comprises 13 residues. Trimming removed 9 bases from V and 4 bases from J, with 10 bases in between. Per the germline V gene, CDR1 is MNHEY and CDR2 is SVGAGI. CDR3 amino acids: CARRAEGANVLTF. For the CDR3, the DNA is TGTGCCAGGCGGGCGGAAGGGGCCAACGTCCTGACTTTC.

The chain couples TRBV3-1 (or the pseudogene TRBV3-2) to TRBJ1-3; D may be TRBD1 (5 bases). Germline CDR1 is LGHDT and CDR2 is YNNKEL (reference sequence). The CDR3 sequence is 15 residues long. Trimming took 0 bases from V and 2 from J, leaving 8 bases between them. The CDR3 region is CASSQEGGTGNTIYF. The CDR3 coding sequence is TGTGCCAGCAGCCAAGAGGGGGGAACTGGAAACACCATATATTTT.

V is TRBV5-1 and J is TRBJ2-5, with 11 bases matching TRBD2. CDR3 length: 15 amino acids. The germline V gene encodes CDR1 SGHRS and CDR2 YFSETQ. After removal of 4 bases from V and 5 bases from J, the junction contained 7 bases not matched to a gene. The CDR3, as DNA: TGCGCCAGCAGCACGACTAGCGGGATCACGGAGACCCAGTACTTC. This translates into CASSTTSGITETQYF.

The chain couples TRBV4-1 to TRBJ1-4, with 8 nucleotides matching TRBD1. Germline V gene data show CDR1 as MGHRA and CDR2 as YSYEKL. The CDR3 is 15 residues long. V dropped 3 bases and J dropped 7; count of bases not matched to a gene: 7. The chain's CDR3 is CASSQTRTGSEKLFF. CDR3 coding DNA: TGCGCCAGCAGCCAGACCAGGACAGGGTCTGAAAAACTGTTTTTT.

The chain employs TRBV2 and TRBJ2-5; TRBD1 is a possible D gene (5 bases). The CDR3 has 12 amino acids. V lost 7 bases and J 3 bases, leaving 9 bases between the germline ends. Germline V lookup: CDR1 SNHLY, CDR2 FYNNEI. The DNA of the CDR3 is TGTGCCAGCAACCCAGGGAAAGAGACCCAGTACTTC. Its protein product is CASNPGKETQYF. The full variable domain, its missing parts supplied by reference TRBV2 and TRBJ2-5, is EPEVTQTPSHQVTQMGQEVILRCVPISNHLYFYWYRQILGQKVEFLVSFYNNEISEKSEIFDDQFSVERPDGSNFTLKIRSTKLEDSAMYFCASNPGKETQYFGPGTRLLVL.

V and J are TRBV20-1 and TRBJ1-1; 7 bases agree with TRBD1. The germline V gene encodes CDR1 DFQATT and CDR2 SNEGSKA (reference sequence). Trimming cost V 5 bases and J 7 bases; bases outside gene matches: 4. CDR3 length: 11 residues. CDR3 coding DNA: TGCAGTGCTTGGGGACAGCTTGAAGCTTTCTTT. Its protein product is CSAWGQLEAFF.

The J gene is TRBJ1-2, the V gene TRBV18; D is possibly TRBD1 (5 bases). Germline CDR1 KGHSH, CDR2 LQKENI. V lost 3 bases and J lost 5, with 16 bases in between. The CDR3 is 15 residues long. CDR3 sequence: CASSPNGGNTYGYTF. As DNA, the CDR3 is TGTGCCAGCTCACCGAACGGGGGGAATACGTATGGCTACACCTTC.

The V and J genes are TRBV2 and TRBJ2-1; 10 nucleotides line up with TRBD2. V lost 4 bases, J lost 6 bases, and 6 bases stayed unmatched. Per the germline V gene, CDR1 is SNHLY and CDR2 is FYNNEI. This CDR3 is built from 15 residues. CDR3 protein: CASSVQAGGINEQFF. As DNA, the CDR3 is TGTGCCAGCAGTGTTCAAGCGGGAGGGATCAATGAGCAGTTCTTC.

The chain combines TRBV2 with TRBJ1-2; a possible D gene is TRBD1 (6 bases). The CDR3 is 15 amino acids. Per the germline V gene, CDR1 is SNHLY and CDR2 is FYNNEI. With 1 base removed from V and 3 bases from J, the gap between germline ends came to 12 bases. The CDR3 nucleotides are TGTGCCAGCAGTGAAGATTACAGGACAGACTATGGCTACACCTTC. Translating it yields CASSEDYRTDYGYTF.

V gene TRBV5-1 combines with J gene TRBJ1-1; D might be TRBD1 (6 bases). CDR1 is SGHRS and CDR2 is YFSETQ in the germline V gene. The CDR3 runs to 14 residues. The ends were cut back, 4 bases at V and 1 base at J, with 11 bases in the middle. The CDR3: CASSQQGPNTEAFF. In nucleotides, the CDR3 is TGCGCCAGCAGCCAACAGGGCCCGAACACTGAAGCTTTCTTT.

V gene TRBV24-1 combines with J gene TRBJ1-3; D remains ambiguous. The length of the CDR3 is 21 residues. The ends were cut back, 1 base at V and 0 bases at J, with 24 bases in the middle. CDR1 and CDR2 (germline): KGHDR, SFDVKD. CDR3 in DNA: TGTGCCACCAGTGATTTTTTCGAAGGTGTCACTAGCCGCCCCTCTGGAAACACCATATATTTT. It specifies CATSDFFEGVTSRPSGNTIYF.

CDR3 nucleotides: TGCGCCAGCAGCCTCACACAGGATAGACATGAAAAACTGTTTTTT. This sequence encodes CASSLTQDRHEKLFF. The chain links TRBV4-1 to TRBJ1-4; a weak D match, TRBD1 (5 bases). Germline V gives CDR1 MGHRA, CDR2 YSYEKL. The CDR3 runs 15 residues. Trimming pared 4 bases from V and 6 bases from J, leaving 15 bases between.

This clone was seen only a few times. This chain links TRBV28 with TRBJ2-7, with TRBD2 matching over 7 bases. J lost 2 bases, V lost 3 bases, and 7 bases had no gene match. The CDR3 is 15 amino acids. Germline V lookup: CDR1 MDHEN, CDR2 SYDVKM. CDR3: CASSLGGFVTYEQYF. The CDR3 DNA sequence: TGTGCCAGCAGTTTGGGAGGGTTCGTGACCTACGAGCAGTACTTC. Full variable domain (rest looked up from reference TRBV28 and TRBJ2-7): DVKVTQSSRYLVKRTGEKVFLECVQDMDHENMFWYRQDPGLGLRLIYFSYDVKMKEKGDIPEGYSVSREKKERFSLILESASTNQTSMYLCASSLGGFVTYEQYFGPGTRLTVT.

This chain joins TRBV29-1 and TRBJ1-1; 7 bases map to TRBD1. This CDR3 has 12 residues. The V segment lost 7 bases and the J segment 2 bases; nucleotides outside the gene matches: 4. CDR1 and CDR2 (germline): SQVTM, ANQGSEA. CDR3 in amino acids: CSARQGNTEAFF. The CDR3 DNA reads as TGCAGCGCGCGACAGGGTAACACTGAAGCTTTCTTT.

The chain carries TRBV2 and TRBJ2-7; TRBD1 agrees at 7 bases. This CDR3 region has 13 residues. The germline CDR1 and CDR2 sequences are SNHLY and FYNNEI. V shed 6 bases, J shed 6 bases, and the junction held 8 bases outside the gene matches. The CDR3 here is CASSVTGDAEQYV. The CDR3 bases are TGTGCCAGCAGCGTTACAGGGGACGCCGAGCAGTACGTC.

This clone was seen once. The chain couples TRBV6-6 to TRBJ1-4, with D possibly TRBD1 on 5 matching bases. The V end lost 7 bases, the J end lost 8 bases, and 17 bases lay between the germline ends. The CDR3 has 14 amino acids. CDR1 MNHNY and CDR2 SVGAGI come from the germline V gene (reference sequence). The CDR3 reads CASIAGGALEKLFF. The CDR3 DNA is TGTGCCAGCATAGCGGGAGGGGCGCTGGAAAAACTGTTTTTT.

V gene TRBV2 combines with J gene TRBJ2-3; D possibly corresponds to TRBD2 (5 bases). V lost 5 bases, J lost 0 bases, and 9 bases lay in between. The germline gives CDR1 SNHLY, CDR2 FYNNEI. The CDR3 length is 14 residues. The CDR3: CASSMRTSTDTQYF. CDR3 DNA: TGTGCCAGCAGTATGAGGACTAGCACAGATACGCAGTATTTT. The complete variable domain, with remaining parts taken from reference TRBV2 and TRBJ2-3, reads EPEVTQTPSHQVTQMGQEVILRCVPISNHLYFYWYRQILGQKVEFLVSFYNNEISEKSEIFDDQFSVERPDGSNFTLKIRSTKLEDSAMYFCASSMRTSTDTQYFGPGTRLTVL.

The chain combines TRBV19 with TRBJ1-2; D possibly corresponds to TRBD1 (5 bases). Germline V gene lookup returns CDR1 LNHDA and CDR2 SQIVND (reference sequence). Trimming stripped 4 bases from V and 6 bases from J, with 18 bases between. This CDR3 spans 15 amino acids. In DNA, the CDR3 is TGTGCCAGTAGTACAATTAGTCAGGGTTTGAATGGCTACACCTTC. It codes for CASSTISQGLNGYTF. The variable domain in full, with the rest retrieved from reference TRBV19 and TRBJ1-2, is DGGITQSPKYLFRKEGQNVTLSCEQNLNHDAMYWYRQDPGQGLRLIYYSQIVNDFQKGDIAEGYSVSREKKESFPLTVTSAQKNPTAFYLCASSTISQGLNGYTFGSGTRLTVV.